The 11 T cell receptor beta chains given below trace back to one sample, sequenced in a study of blood T cells in healthy people across ages. It was with a sample-barcoded 5' primer and a J-beta primer mix that a second PCR of roughly 7 to 12 cycles was run. TCRdb reprocessed the 5' RACE reads with MiXCR, giving one entry per CDR3 protein. The sample lists some 920,000 distinct CDR3 sequences, 51% occurring once. The sequencing input was blood. The receptors come from a woman aged 60 to 75 in good health.

This chain connects TRBV20-1 to TRBJ2-7, with D maybe TRBD2 (5 bases). The CDR3 consists of 16 residues. V gave up 0 bases and J gave up 7 bases, with 22 bases separating them. CDR1 and CDR2 from the germline V gene are DFQATT and SNEGSKA (reference sequence). The CDR3, as DNA: TGCAGTGCTAGAGATTACGGGCGGACCGGGAATGAGGAGCAGTACTTC. Encoded protein: CSARDYGRTGNEEQYF.

In its sample, this clonotype was seen once. CDR3 loop: CASDSGLSEQYF. The CDR3 bases are TGTGCAAGTGATAGCGGCCTCTCCGAGCAGTACTTC. The rearrangement links TRBV25-1 to TRBJ2-7; D may be TRBD2 (6 bases). This CDR3 has 12 amino acids. In germline, CDR1 is MGHDK, CDR2 SYGVNS.

V gene TRBV4-3 combines with J gene TRBJ1-5; D is unclear. Deletions cut 0 bases from V and 2 bases from J, with 17 bases between. The germline V gene has CDR1 LGHNA and CDR2 YSLEER. The CDR3 has 18 residues. The CDR3: CASSQDMVLAGGNQPQHF. DNA for the CDR3: TGCGCCAGCAGCCAAGATATGGTCTTAGCGGGCGGCAATCAGCCCCAGCATTTT.

This clonotype was seen a single time. V is TRBV25-1 and J is TRBJ2-3; 13 bases are a match to TRBD2. The CDR3 length is 18 residues. The germline gives CDR1 MGHDK, CDR2 SYGVNS. V shed 0 bases and J 5 bases; nucleotides not matched to a gene: 8. The CDR3 bases are TGTGCCAGCAGTGAATACAGGACTAGCGGGAGTGAGGGAGATACGCAGTATTTT. Amino acids: CASSEYRTSGSEGDTQYF.

This rearrangement joins TRBV3-1 to TRBJ2-7; possibly TRBD1 or TRBD2 for D (5 bases each). Trimming removed 1 base at V and 6 bases at J, with 22 bases between. Germline V gene lookup returns CDR1 LGHDT and CDR2 YNNKEL (reference sequence). This CDR3 has 17 amino acids. CDR3 DNA sequence: TGTGCCAGCAGCCAAGCAATTCGTAGAGGGGTGGCCTTCGAGCAGTACTTC. This codes for CASSQAIRRGVAFEQYF.

This clonotype was seen only a few times. The chain carries TRBV20-1 and TRBJ2-7; 9 nucleotides match TRBD2. The CDR3 spans 13 residues. The trim removed 5 bases at V and 1 base at J, leaving 3 bases unmatched. Germline V lookup: CDR1 DFQATT, CDR2 SNEGSKA (reference sequence). CDR3 region: CSASLAGSYEQYF. The CDR3 region has the DNA TGCAGTGCTTCCCTAGCGGGGTCCTACGAGCAGTACTTC.

This clonotype was picked up a small number of times. The rearrangement joins TRBV25-1 to TRBJ2-5; maybe TRBD2 (6 bases). Germline CDR1 and CDR2: MGHDK and SYGVNS. With 4 bases removed from V and 5 bases from J, the gap between germline ends came to 17 bases. The CDR3 sequence is 15 residues long. The CDR3 DNA is TGTGCCAGCAGTGGGTACAAGGAGGGAGAGGAGACCCAGTACTTC. It yields the protein CASSGYKEGEETQYF.

This clonotype was counted between two and nine times. The V and J genes are TRBV9 and TRBJ2-5, with 7 bases aligning to TRBD2. The end of the DNA is better explained by TRBJ2-7, so the J call may be wrong. Per germline, CDR1 SGDLS and CDR2 YYNGEE. The CDR3 length is 15 residues. The CDR3 DNA follows: TGTGCCAGCAGCGTCGAAGCGGGACCCGACGGCGAGCAGTACTTC. Translated, it gives CASSVEAGPDGEQYF.

This chain links TRBV4-1 with TRBJ1-2; D is unresolved. V lost 2 bases, J lost 4 bases, and 8 bases lay in between. In germline, CDR1 is MGHRA, CDR2 YSYEKL. This CDR3 contains 13 residues. The CDR3 spells CASSQINSYGYTF. CDR3 DNA sequence: TGCGCCAGCAGCCAAATAAACAGCTATGGCTACACCTTC.

At least ten counts were recorded for this clonotype. V usage is TRBV5-5 and J usage is TRBJ2-5; 7 nucleotides align to TRBD2. Germline V lookup: CDR1 SGHKS, CDR2 YYEKEE (reference sequence). The ends lost 5 bases at V and 5 bases at J; junction bases unmatched: 9. The CDR3 runs to 14 residues. The CDR3 region is CASRVTAGVETQYF. The CDR3 DNA is TGTGCCAGCAGGGTTACGGCGGGAGTTGAGACCCAGTACTTC.

The chain recombines TRBV20-1 with TRBJ2-3; 7 bases are a match to TRBD2. In germline, CDR1 is DFQATT, CDR2 SNEGSKA (reference sequence). The trim removed 6 bases at V and 3 bases at J, leaving 9 bases unmatched. CDR3 size: 14 residues. The CDR3 DNA follows: TGCAGTGCCTCGACCGGGAGGAGGACAGATACGCAGTATTTT. It codes for CSASTGRRTDTQYF.